This entry lists 10 T cell receptor beta chains sequenced from one sample in a study of cytomegalovirus exposure and HLA in healthy donors. In the PCR, 60 Vbeta and 13 Jbeta primers were used. Measured with immunoSEQ multiplex PCR; TCRdb has only the in-frame clones, and not every one. This sample carries more than 95,000 clones, with over 0.8% going to the ten biggest clones. What was sequenced was PBMCs. These receptor sequences come from a man in his late teens or twenties in good health and CMV-seronegative.

Concerning this clone: Germline is not matched at one junction end, which may reflect a read error. This chain uses TRBV2 with TRBJ2-1; TRBD2 matches at 7 bases. This CDR3 is built from 15 residues. Germline CDR1 reads SNHLY; CDR2 reads FYNNEI. The CDR3 bases are TGTGCCAGCAGTCGACTAGCTAACTCCGACAATGAGCAGTTCTTC. Its translation: CASSRLANSDNEQFF.

About this clone: Here the CDR3 omits its conserved ending phenylalanine or tryptophan, so a read error is the likely source. No DNA is shown, since the ends of the CDR3 on it are uncertain; the CDR3 is the one TCRdb lists. The same CDR3 can be traced to other DNA sequences in this sample. The chain has TRBV6-5 and TRBJ1-1; the table's TRBD1 call for D was not verified on the DNA. CDR1 is MNHEY and CDR2 is SVGAGI in the germline V gene. From its first to its last residue, the CDR3 has 9 amino acids. The CDR3 region is CASSSTGDP.

V and J are TRBV5-1 and TRBJ2-7; 11 nucleotides agree with TRBD1. CDR1 is SGHRS, CDR2 YFSETQ, per germline. The CDR3 totals 15 residues. V dropped 4 bases and J dropped 5; count of bases not matched to a gene: 8. CDR3: CASSKRTGGYDEQYF. CDR3 DNA: TGCGCCAGCAGCAAACGGACAGGGGGCTACGACGAGCAGTACTTC.

The CDR3 here is CASSVGDTGVAGYNEQFF. The CDR3 DNA is TGTGCCAGCAGCGTAGGCGATACAGGGGTGGCTGGCTACAATGAGCAGTTCTTC. The rearrangement uses TRBV9 and TRBJ2-1, with 7 bases identical to TRBD1. V trimming: 0 bases; J trimming: 3 bases; junction bases outside the gene matches: 12. Germline V gives CDR1 SGDLS, CDR2 YYNGEE. This CDR3 comprises 18 residues.

The V gene is TRBV28, the J gene TRBJ2-3; the match to TRBD1 covers 11 bases. This CDR3 region has 15 residues. CDR1 MDHEN and CDR2 SYDVKM come from the germline V gene. V was pared by 5 bases and J by 5 bases, with 6 bases of the junction left unmatched. The chain's CDR3 is CASSLGTGGKDTQYF. The DNA for the CDR3 is TGTGCCAGCAGTCTCGGGACAGGGGGTAAAGATACGCAGTATTTT.

The gene calls are TRBV14 and TRBJ1-4; D perhaps matches TRBD1 (6 bases). The germline V gene has CDR1 SGHDN and CDR2 FVKESK. Trimming took 8 bases from V and 8 from J, leaving 12 bases between them. This CDR3 is built from 12 residues. This CDR3 reads CASGRGNEKLFF. DNA for the CDR3: TGTGCCAGCGGGAGGGGGAACGAAAAACTGTTTTTT.

The chain employs TRBV6-1 and TRBJ2-1; 7 nucleotides align to TRBD2. Germline V CDR1 and CDR2: MNHNS, SASEGT. V shed 11 bases, J shed 9 bases, and the junction held 13 bases outside the gene matches. This CDR3 has 13 amino acids. This chain's CDR3 is CAPPPGGRGEQFF. CDR3 DNA sequence: TGTGCCCCCCCTCCGGGGGGAAGGGGTGAGCAGTTCTTC.

The CDR3: CASKSGERGGLDEQFF. The CDR3 DNA follows: TGTGCCAGTAAGAGTGGGGAGCGGGGGGGCCTCGATGAGCAGTTCTTC. The chain links TRBV19 to TRBJ2-1; 10 bases are shared with TRBD2. The CDR3 has 16 residues. Germline loops: CDR1 LNHDA, CDR2 SQIVND (reference sequence). V shed 7 bases, J shed 8 bases, and the junction held 14 bases outside the gene matches.

The rearrangement uses TRBV14 and TRBJ2-3; 8 positions match TRBD2. V lost 4 bases and J lost 2; bases outside the gene matches: 8. The CDR3 totals 16 residues. Looked up from germline, CDR1 is SGHDN and CDR2 is FVKESK. In nucleotides, the CDR3 is TGTGCCAGCAGCCCCTTCGGCGGGGGGAACACAGATACGCAGTATTTT. Translating it yields CASSPFGGGNTDTQYF.

CDR3 sequence: CAWSVSAGVEQYF. The CDR3 coding sequence is TGTGCCTGGAGTGTATCGGCAGGGGTCGAGCAGTACTTC. J is TRBJ2-7 and V is TRBV30, with a tentative D call TRBD1 (6 bases). In germline, CDR1 is GTSNPN, CDR2 SVGIG (reference sequence). V lost 0 bases and J lost 6, with 12 bases in between. The CDR3 totals 13 residues. The full variable domain, with the rest looked up from reference TRBV30 and TRBJ2-7, is SQTIHQWPATLVQPVGSPLSLECTVEGTSNPNLYWYRQAAGRGLQLLFYSVGIGQISSEVPQNLSASRPQDRQFILSSKKLLLSDSGFYLCAWSVSAGVEQYFGPGTRLTVT.